This T cell receptor beta chain was obtained from a study of T cells after yellow fever vaccination. Study outcomes and limitations: Repertoires obtained by FACS sorting could include abundant clonotypes that entered as contaminants from the bulk population. Clonotypes appearing in both CD4 and CD8 compartments existed, and their share was small. Reappearing after the booster were most of the clones from primary vaccination (around 96% CD4, 88% CD8).

This clonotype turned up a few times. Its target is unknown. The study made its TCR cDNA through 5'RACE template switching. That step introduced a universal primer site along with UMIs. Each CDR3 protein is one row after TCRdb ran MiXCR on the 5' RACE reads. This table has 250,000 or so distinct CDR3 sequences, 6.9% appearing once. In germline, CDR1 is SGHTA, CDR2 FQGNSA. The CDR3 contains 15 residues. The V segment lost 4 bases and the J segment 5 bases; nucleotides outside the gene matches: 8. Sequencing was performed on CD4+ T cells sorted from PBMCs, taken 15 days after the yellow fever booster vaccination. The receptor was derived from a man under 40 who received the YFV17D yellow fever vaccine. The rearrangement uses TRBV7-2 and TRBJ2-1, with 7 bases lining up with TRBD1. CDR3 sequence: CASSSGRGRNNEQFF. DNA for the CDR3: TGTGCCAGCAGCTCGGGAAGGGGGCGAAACAATGAGCAGTTCTTC.